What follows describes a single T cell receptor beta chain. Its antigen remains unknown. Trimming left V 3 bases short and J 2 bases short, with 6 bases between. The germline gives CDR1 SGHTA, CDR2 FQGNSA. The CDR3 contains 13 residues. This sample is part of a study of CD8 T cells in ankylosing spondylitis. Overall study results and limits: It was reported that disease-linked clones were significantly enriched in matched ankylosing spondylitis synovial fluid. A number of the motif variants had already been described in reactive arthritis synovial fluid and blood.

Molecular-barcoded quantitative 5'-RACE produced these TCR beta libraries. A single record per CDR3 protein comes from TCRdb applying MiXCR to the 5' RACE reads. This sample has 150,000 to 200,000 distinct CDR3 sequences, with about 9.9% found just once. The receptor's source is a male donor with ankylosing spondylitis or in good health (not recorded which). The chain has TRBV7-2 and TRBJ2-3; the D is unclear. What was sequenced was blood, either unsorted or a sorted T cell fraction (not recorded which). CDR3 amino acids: CASSFGHTDTQYF. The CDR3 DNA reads TGTGCCAGCAGCTTTGGCCACACAGATACGCAGTATTTT.